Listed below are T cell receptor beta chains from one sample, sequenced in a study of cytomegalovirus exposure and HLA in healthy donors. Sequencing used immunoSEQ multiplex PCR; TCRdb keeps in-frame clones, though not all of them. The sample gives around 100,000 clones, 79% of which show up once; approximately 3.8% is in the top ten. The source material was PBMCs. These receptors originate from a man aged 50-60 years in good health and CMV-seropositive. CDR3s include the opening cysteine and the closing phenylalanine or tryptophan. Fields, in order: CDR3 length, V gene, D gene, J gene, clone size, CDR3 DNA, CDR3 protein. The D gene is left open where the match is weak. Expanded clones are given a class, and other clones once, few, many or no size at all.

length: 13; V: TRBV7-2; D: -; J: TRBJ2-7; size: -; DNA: TGTGCCAGCAGGACGGGTGCAGGGCCCGAGCAGTACTTC; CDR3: CASRTGAGPEQYF
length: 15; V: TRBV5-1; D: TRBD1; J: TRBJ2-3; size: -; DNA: TGCGCCAGCAGCCTCGGGACAGGGCACACAGATACGCAGTATTTT; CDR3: CASSLGTGHTDTQYF
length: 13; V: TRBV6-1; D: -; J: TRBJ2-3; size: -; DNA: TGTGCCAGCAGACAGGGAGCAACAGATACGCAGTATTTT; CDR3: CASRQGATDTQYF
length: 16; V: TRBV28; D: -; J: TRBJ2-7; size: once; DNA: TGTGCCAGCAGCTTAAACACCGTGGCAGGTCGCTACGAGCAGTACTTC; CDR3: CASSLNTVAGRYEQYF
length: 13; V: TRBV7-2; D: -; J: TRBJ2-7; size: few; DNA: TGTGCCAGCAGCTTAAGGTTTAGCGACGAGCAGTACTTC; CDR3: CASSLRFSDEQYF
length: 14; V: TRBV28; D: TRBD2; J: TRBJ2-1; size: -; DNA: TGTGCCAGCCTAACAGCGGGAGGGTACAATGAGCAGTTCTTC; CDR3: CASLTAGGYNEQFF
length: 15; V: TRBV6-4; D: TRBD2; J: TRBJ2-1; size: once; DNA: TGTGCCAGCAGTGACACCGGACTAGCGTACAATGAGCAGTTCTTC; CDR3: CASSDTGLAYNEQFF
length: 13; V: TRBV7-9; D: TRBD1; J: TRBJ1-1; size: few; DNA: TGTGCCAGCAGCGCACAGGGGTGGGGTGAAGCTTTCTTT; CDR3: CASSAQGWGEAFF
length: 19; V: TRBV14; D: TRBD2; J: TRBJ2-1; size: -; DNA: TGTGCCAGCAGCCGACCCAGGGTGTCGGGACTAAAATTATACAATGAGCAGTTCTTC; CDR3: CASSRPRVSGLKLYNEQFF
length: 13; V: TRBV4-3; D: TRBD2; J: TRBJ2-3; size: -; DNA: TGCGCCAGCAGCCAAGCTCTGGGGCGGGAGTGCCATTTT; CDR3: CASSQALGRECHF
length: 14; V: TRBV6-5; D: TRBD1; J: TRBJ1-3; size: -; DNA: TGTGCCAGCGGCCTAGACAGGGGAGTAAACACCATATATTTT; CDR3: CASGLDRGVNTIYF
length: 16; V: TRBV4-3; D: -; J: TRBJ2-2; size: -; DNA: TGCGCCAGCAGCCAAGATCAAGCAGGGCCCACCGGGGAGCTGTTTTTT; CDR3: CASSQDQAGPTGELFF
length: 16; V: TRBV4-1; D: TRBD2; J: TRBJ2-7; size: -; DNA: TGCGCCAGCAGCCAGACCGGGACTAGCGGGACCTACGAGCAGTACTTC; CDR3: CASSQTGTSGTYEQYF
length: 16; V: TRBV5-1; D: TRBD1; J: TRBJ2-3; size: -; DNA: TGCGCCAGCAGCTTCGGACAGGGAGATAGCACAGATACGCAGTATTTT; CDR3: CASSFGQGDSTDTQYF
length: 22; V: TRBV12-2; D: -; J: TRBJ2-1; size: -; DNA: TGTGCAAGTCGCTTTTACAGGGATGGGACTAGCGGGGCCGTCGGTCCCTACAATGAGCAGTTCTTC; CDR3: CASRFYRDGTSGAVGPYNEQFF
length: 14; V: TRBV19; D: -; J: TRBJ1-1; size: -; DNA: TGTGCCAGTAGGCCTACCAGGGTGTACACTGAAGCTTTCTTT; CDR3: CASRPTRVYTEAFF
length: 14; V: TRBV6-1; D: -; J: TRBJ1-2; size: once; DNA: TGTGCCAGCAGTGAACCGACAGACTACTATGGCTACACCTTC; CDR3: CASSEPTDYYGYTF
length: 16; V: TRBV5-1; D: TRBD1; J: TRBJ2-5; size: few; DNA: TGCGCCAGCAGCTCGAAGGACCGGACAGGGCAAGAGACCCAGTACTTC; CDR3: CASSSKDRTGQETQYF
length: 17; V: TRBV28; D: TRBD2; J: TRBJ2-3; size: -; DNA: TGTGCCAGCAGTCCCCGGACTAGCGGGAGGGCCGAGGATACGCAGTATTTT; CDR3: CASSPRTSGRAEDTQYF
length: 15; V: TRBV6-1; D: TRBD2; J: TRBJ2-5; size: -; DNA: TGTGCCAGCAGTGACGAGGCCGGGGGGCAAGAGACCCAGTACTTC; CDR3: CASSDEAGGQETQYF
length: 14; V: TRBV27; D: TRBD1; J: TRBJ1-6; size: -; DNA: TGTGCCAGCAGCACGGACAGGGGGCGTTCACCCCTCCACTTT; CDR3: CASSTDRGRSPLHF
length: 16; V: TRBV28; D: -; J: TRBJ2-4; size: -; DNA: TGTGCCAGCAGTCCCTCGGGAATCTCAGGCAAAAACATTCAGTACTTC; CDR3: CASSPSGISGKNIQYF
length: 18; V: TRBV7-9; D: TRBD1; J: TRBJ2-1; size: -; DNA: TGTTCCAGCAGCTTAGGGGGGAGGGGACAGGGGGCCTACAATGAGCAGTTCTTC; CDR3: CSSSLGGRGQGAYNEQFF
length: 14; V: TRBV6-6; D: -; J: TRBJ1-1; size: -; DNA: TGTGCCAGCCTACTACAGGGATCGGGAACTGAAGCTTTCTTT; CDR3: CASLLQGSGTEAFF
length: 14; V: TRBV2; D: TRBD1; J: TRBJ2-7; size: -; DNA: TGTGCCAGCAGTATTCTACAGGGGATGCACGAGCAGTACTTC; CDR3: CASSILQGMHEQYF